These T cell receptor beta chains were read from a single sample in a study of blood T cells in healthy people across ages. Each CDR3 protein is one row after TCRdb ran MiXCR on the 5' RACE reads. The sample holds around 1,700,000 distinct CDR3 sequences, 28% seen once. Specimen: blood. These receptors originate from a woman in her thirties in good health. The CDR3 runs from the conserved cysteine through the conserved F or W. Fields, in order: clone size, CDR3 length, J gene, D gene, V gene, CDR3 protein, CDR3 DNA. A D gene is named only where the DNA matches it firmly. For some rows the clone size is stated as once, few or many, or as a class when expanded; others skip it.

clone size: few
CDR3 length: 15
J gene: TRBJ2-7
D gene: TRBD1
V gene: TRBV27
CDR3 protein: CASSLTGTGRYEQYF
CDR3 DNA: TGTGCCAGCAGTTTGACCGGGACAGGGCGCTACGAGCAGTACTTC

clone size: many
CDR3 length: 18
J gene: TRBJ2-6
D gene: TRBD2
V gene: TRBV5-1
CDR3 protein: CASSLASSGSPGANVLTF
CDR3 DNA: TGCGCCAGCAGCTTGGCCAGCAGCGGGAGTCCTGGGGCCAACGTCCTGACTTTC

clone size: .
CDR3 length: 15
J gene: TRBJ2-6
D gene: .
V gene: TRBV2
CDR3 protein: CASRPGPTGANVLTF
CDR3 DNA: TGTGCCAGCAGGCCCGGGCCCACTGGGGCCAACGTCCTGACTTTC

clone size: .
CDR3 length: 17
J gene: TRBJ2-5
D gene: TRBD1
V gene: TRBV7-9
CDR3 protein: CASSFQYRGKEQETQYF
CDR3 DNA: TGTGCCAGCAGCTTTCAATACAGGGGAAAGGAGCAAGAGACCCAGTACTTC

clone size: .
CDR3 length: 15
J gene: TRBJ1-2
D gene: .
V gene: TRBV12-3/TRBV12-4
CDR3 protein: CASSLGQLRNYGCTF
CDR3 DNA: TGTGCCAGCAGTTTGGGGCAGCTACGTAACTATGGCTGCACCTTC

clone size: few
CDR3 length: 15
J gene: TRBJ2-5
D gene: TRBD2
V gene: TRBV7-2
CDR3 protein: CASSLTSGRGETQYF
CDR3 DNA: TGTGCCAGCAGCTTAACTAGCGGGAGGGGAGAGACCCAGTACTTC

clone size: once
CDR3 length: 14
J gene: TRBJ1-1
D gene: .
V gene: TRBV5-1
CDR3 protein: CASRGGVYGTESFF
CDR3 DNA: TGCGCCAGCAGAGGGGGGGTTTACGGCACTGAATCTTTCTTT

clone size: few
CDR3 length: 16
J gene: TRBJ2-5
D gene: TRBD1
V gene: TRBV7-6
CDR3 protein: CASSPRPGGMIETQYF
CDR3 DNA: TGTGCCAGCAGCCCCCGCCCAGGGGGCATGATAGAGACCCAGTACTTC

clone size: once
CDR3 length: 13
J gene: TRBJ1-2
D gene: .
V gene: TRBV7-9
CDR3 protein: CASSLRIDYGYTF
CDR3 DNA: TGTGCCAGCAGTTTGAGGATTGATTATGGCTACACCTTC

clone size: .
CDR3 length: 13
J gene: TRBJ2-2
D gene: .
V gene: TRBV5-6
CDR3 protein: CASVAGITGELFF
CDR3 DNA: TGTGCCAGCGTCGCGGGAATCACCGGGGAGCTGTTTTTT

clone size: few
CDR3 length: 18
J gene: TRBJ1-6
D gene: TRBD1
V gene: TRBV7-9
CDR3 protein: CASSSPPGQGHYNSPLHF
CDR3 DNA: TGTGCCAGCAGCTCTCCACCGGGACAGGGTCATTATAATTCACCCCTCCACTTT

clone size: .
CDR3 length: 13
J gene: TRBJ1-2
D gene: .
V gene: TRBV10-3
CDR3 protein: CAISGVRVYGYTF
CDR3 DNA: TGTGCCATCAGTGGGGTCAGAGTCTATGGCTACACCTTC

clone size: many
CDR3 length: 14
J gene: TRBJ2-1
D gene: .
V gene: TRBV5-1
CDR3 protein: CASSSTDSYNEQFF
CDR3 DNA: TGCGCCAGCAGCTCGACTGACTCCTACAATGAGCAGTTCTTC

clone size: .
CDR3 length: 16
J gene: TRBJ2-1
D gene: TRBD2
V gene: TRBV12-3/TRBV12-4
CDR3 protein: CASSPGLAGGLNEQFF
CDR3 DNA: TGTGCCAGCAGTCCAGGACTAGCGGGGGGGCTCAATGAGCAGTTCTTC

clone size: .
CDR3 length: 15
J gene: TRBJ2-1
D gene: .
V gene: TRBV2
CDR3 protein: CASGILGGVVNEQFF
CDR3 DNA: TGTGCCAGCGGTATTTTAGGCGGGGTGGTGAATGAGCAGTTCTTC

clone size: .
CDR3 length: 14
J gene: TRBJ2-3
D gene: .
V gene: TRBV20-1
CDR3 protein: CSARVGRGTDTQYF
CDR3 DNA: TGCAGTGCTAGAGTCGGTCGGGGGACAGATACGCAGTATTTT

clone size: .
CDR3 length: 14
J gene: TRBJ2-7
D gene: .
V gene: TRBV9
CDR3 protein: CASSVNPLRGEQYF
CDR3 DNA: TGTGCCAGCAGCGTCAACCCCCTGAGAGGGGAGCAGTACTTC

clone size: .
CDR3 length: 14
J gene: TRBJ2-7
D gene: TRBD1
V gene: TRBV7-9
CDR3 protein: CASGAGTGAYEQYF
CDR3 DNA: TGTGCCAGCGGCGCGGGGACAGGCGCCTACGAGCAGTACTTC

clone size: .
CDR3 length: 17
J gene: TRBJ2-5
D gene: TRBD2
V gene: TRBV7-2
CDR3 protein: CASSAPGLAQARVAQYF
CDR3 DNA: TGTGCCAGCAGCGCGCCGGGACTAGCGCAGGCCCGGGTGGCCCAGTACTTC

clone size: few
CDR3 length: 16
J gene: TRBJ2-1
D gene: .
V gene: TRBV7-9
CDR3 protein: CASSSKQGRINNEQFF
CDR3 DNA: TGTGCCAGCAGCTCGAAACAGGGGAGGATTAACAATGAGCAGTTCTTC

clone size: few
CDR3 length: 15
J gene: TRBJ2-5
D gene: TRBD2
V gene: TRBV6-6
CDR3 protein: CASGYSSGIGETQYF
CDR3 DNA: TGTGCCAGCGGTTACTCAAGCGGGATTGGAGAGACCCAGTACTTC

clone size: .
CDR3 length: 15
J gene: TRBJ1-1
D gene: .
V gene: TRBV7-9
CDR3 protein: CASSLAGRGGTEAFF
CDR3 DNA: TGTGCCAGCAGCTTAGCTGGCAGGGGTGGTACTGAAGCTTTCTTT

clone size: few
CDR3 length: 14
J gene: TRBJ1-2
D gene: .
V gene: TRBV5-4
CDR3 protein: CASSSQTMNYGYTF
CDR3 DNA: TGTGCCAGCAGCTCTCAGACAATGAACTATGGCTACACCTTC

clone size: .
CDR3 length: 15
J gene: TRBJ1-2
D gene: TRBD1
V gene: TRBV2
CDR3 protein: CASSGPGTGGIGYTF
CDR3 DNA: TGTGCCAGCAGCGGGCCCGGGACAGGGGGCATAGGCTACACCTTC

clone size: few
CDR3 length: 15
J gene: TRBJ2-7
D gene: .
V gene: TRBV5-1
CDR3 protein: CASGLGGSLSYEQYF
CDR3 DNA: TGCGCCAGCGGCCTTGGGGGATCCCTCTCCTACGAGCAGTACTTC

clone size: many
CDR3 length: 14
J gene: TRBJ2-7
D gene: TRBD2
V gene: TRBV6-5
CDR3 protein: CASSNSLAGGEQYF
CDR3 DNA: TGTGCCAGCAGCAACAGTTTAGCGGGAGGGGAGCAGTACTTC

clone size: .
CDR3 length: 15
J gene: TRBJ2-3
D gene: TRBD1
V gene: TRBV7-9
CDR3 protein: CASNSRTGTTDTQYF
CDR3 DNA: TGTGCCAGCAACTCCCGGACAGGTACCACAGATACGCAGTATTTT

clone size: .
CDR3 length: 15
J gene: TRBJ2-3
D gene: .
V gene: TRBV5-5
CDR3 protein: CASSLGRGPSDTQYF
CDR3 DNA: TGTGCCAGCAGCTTGGGACGGGGCCCGTCGGATACGCAGTATTTT

clone size: few
CDR3 length: 12
J gene: TRBJ1-4
D gene: .
V gene: TRBV12-3/TRBV12-4
CDR3 protein: CASSLALKGGFF
CDR3 DNA: TGTGCCAGCAGTTTAGCCCTAAAGGGGGGGTTTTTT

clone size: few
CDR3 length: 15
J gene: TRBJ2-1
D gene: TRBD2
V gene: TRBV4-3
CDR3 protein: CASSTVAGVRNEQFF
CDR3 DNA: TGCGCCAGCAGCACAGTAGCGGGAGTAAGGAATGAGCAGTTCTTC

clone size: .
CDR3 length: 17
J gene: TRBJ2-1
D gene: TRBD1
V gene: TRBV28
CDR3 protein: CASSLPTTGSGYNEQFF
CDR3 DNA: TGTGCCAGCAGTCTCCCAACGACAGGGAGTGGCTACAATGAGCAGTTCTTC

clone size: .
CDR3 length: 15
J gene: TRBJ1-2
D gene: .
V gene: TRBV7-9
CDR3 protein: CASSPVIEGFYGYTF
CDR3 DNA: TGTGCCAGCAGCCCGGTGATCGAGGGATTTTATGGCTACACCTTC

clone size: .
CDR3 length: 14
J gene: TRBJ2-6
D gene: .
V gene: TRBV5-6
CDR3 protein: CASSSGRGANVLTF
CDR3 DNA: TGTGCCAGCAGCTCCGGGCGGGGGGCCAACGTCCTGACTTTC

clone size: few
CDR3 length: 14
J gene: TRBJ2-1
D gene: TRBD1
V gene: TRBV4-3
CDR3 protein: CASRAGTGSSEQFF
CDR3 DNA: TGCGCCAGCAGGGCCGGGACAGGGTCGAGTGAGCAGTTCTTC

clone size: few
CDR3 length: 17
J gene: TRBJ1-2
D gene: TRBD1
V gene: TRBV14
CDR3 protein: CASSQEKRQGVDYGYTF
CDR3 DNA: TGTGCCAGCAGCCAAGAAAAACGACAGGGGGTGGACTATGGCTACACCTTC

clone size: many
CDR3 length: 14
J gene: TRBJ2-7
D gene: TRBD1
V gene: TRBV27
CDR3 protein: CASSYDRVSYEQYF
CDR3 DNA: TGTGCCAGCAGCTATGACAGGGTCTCCTACGAGCAGTACTTC

clone size: few
CDR3 length: 15
J gene: TRBJ1-2
D gene: .
V gene: TRBV7-2
CDR3 protein: CASDSTRSRNYGYTF
CDR3 DNA: TGTGCCAGCGACTCTACACGAAGTCGGAACTATGGCTACACCTTC

clone size: .
CDR3 length: 14
J gene: TRBJ2-5
D gene: .
V gene: TRBV11-1
CDR3 protein: CASGLEEQPETQYF
CDR3 DNA: TGTGCCAGCGGCTTGGAGGAACAACCCGAGACCCAGTACTTC

clone size: many
CDR3 length: 15
J gene: TRBJ2-1
D gene: TRBD2
V gene: TRBV7-2
CDR3 protein: CASSLRRGEYNEQFF
CDR3 DNA: TGTGCCAGCAGCCTCCGACGGGGGGAGTACAATGAGCAGTTCTTC

clone size: .
CDR3 length: 14
J gene: TRBJ2-1
D gene: TRBD1
V gene: TRBV10-2
CDR3 protein: CASKIWDRDNEQFF
CDR3 DNA: TGCGCCAGCAAGATTTGGGACAGAGACAATGAGCAGTTCTTC

clone size: few
CDR3 length: 13
J gene: TRBJ2-3
D gene: .
V gene: TRBV2
CDR3 protein: CASSDSSADTQYF
CDR3 DNA: TGTGCCAGCAGTGACAGCAGCGCAGATACGCAGTATTTT

clone size: .
CDR3 length: 12
J gene: TRBJ2-7
D gene: TRBD2
V gene: TRBV2
CDR3 protein: CASRTSGDEQYF
CDR3 DNA: TGTGCCAGCAGGACTAGCGGGGACGAGCAGTACTTC

clone size: many
CDR3 length: 14
J gene: TRBJ2-7
D gene: .
V gene: TRBV20-1
CDR3 protein: CSVLNPLGPYEQYF
CDR3 DNA: TGCAGTGTTCTTAACCCCCTGGGCCCCTACGAGCAGTACTTC

clone size: .
CDR3 length: 16
J gene: TRBJ2-7
D gene: .
V gene: TRBV29-1
CDR3 protein: CSVEDPSPGLSYEQYF
CDR3 DNA: TGCAGCGTTGAAGATCCATCCCCAGGGCTCTCCTACGAGCAGTACTTC

clone size: few
CDR3 length: 12
J gene: TRBJ1-5
D gene: .
V gene: TRBV7-9
CDR3 protein: CASSPGRGAQHF
CDR3 DNA: TGTGCCAGCAGCCCCGGACGGGGGGCCCAGCATTTT

clone size: many
CDR3 length: 14
J gene: TRBJ2-7
D gene: .
V gene: TRBV7-9
CDR3 protein: CASSSGLALYEQYF
CDR3 DNA: TGTGCCAGCAGTTCAGGTCTCGCGCTCTACGAGCAGTACTTC

clone size: few
CDR3 length: 14
J gene: TRBJ1-5
D gene: .
V gene: TRBV20-1
CDR3 protein: CSASIFPGNQPQHF
CDR3 DNA: TGCAGTGCAAGCATTTTCCCGGGCAATCAGCCCCAGCATTTT

clone size: few
CDR3 length: 21
J gene: TRBJ2-1
D gene: TRBD2
V gene: TRBV6-1
CDR3 protein: CASSEWGGIRASGHHANEQFF
CDR3 DNA: TGTGCCAGCAGTGAATGGGGGGGCATCCGAGCTAGCGGGCATCACGCCAATGAGCAGTTCTTC

clone size: .
CDR3 length: 18
J gene: TRBJ2-7
D gene: TRBD2
V gene: TRBV20-1
CDR3 protein: CNARDGGRAGDRSYEQYF
CDR3 DNA: TGCAATGCTAGAGATGGGGGTAGGGCGGGGGACCGTTCCTACGAGCAGTACTTC

clone size: few
CDR3 length: 14
J gene: TRBJ2-1
D gene: .
V gene: TRBV2
CDR3 protein: CACSERCGRGEQFF
CDR3 DNA: TGTGCCTGCAGTGAAAGGTGCGGGCGTGGCGAGCAGTTCTTC

clone size: .
CDR3 length: 16
J gene: TRBJ2-1
D gene: .
V gene: TRBV5-1
CDR3 protein: CASSFRPGSSYNEQFF
CDR3 DNA: TGCGCCAGCAGCTTTCGCCCTGGGAGCTCCTACAATGAGCAGTTCTTC